This T cell receptor (beta chain) was sequenced for a study of blood T cell repertoires in COVID-19. TCRdb keeps only in-frame clones here, not all; method: immunoSEQ multiplex PCR. The data show a few hundred thousand clones, around 83% seen once. The CDR3 extends over 17 amino acids. V dropped 7 bases and J dropped 0; count of bases not matched to a gene: 12. Germline CDR1 and CDR2: SGHRS and YFSETQ. Donors of Cohort 3 who recovered were those that had two negative PCRs, clearance, or symptom resolution. The table lists this clone with a few counts. The rearrangement joins TRBV5-1 to TRBJ2-2, with 7 bases identical to TRBD2. The sequencing sample was made of PBMCs or T cells enriched from blood (not recorded which). The receptor comes from a woman aged 40 to 49 who had recovered from COVID-19. The CDR3 sequence: CASAGGGSFANTGELFF. CDR3 sequence (DNA): TGCGCCAGCGCCGGGGGAGGGTCCTTCGCGAACACCGGGGAGCTGTTTTTT.